The TCR beta chain under discussion was sequenced for a study of blood T cell repertoires in COVID-19. Overall study: Sites across the United States, Italy and Spain contributed samples from acute and convalescent COVID-19. The cDNA or gDNA used as material had been derived from T cells, B-cell-depleted T cells, or PBMCs.

Authors' processing steps: By means of reference gene primer amplification, nucleated cell counts were estimated. The method was immunoSEQ multiplex PCR; TCRdb's version includes in-frame clones alone and lacks a portion of them. The DNA was the basis for D and trimming; V, J and clone size are from that table. The table lists around 280,000 clones, just under 90% of them singletons. Patients from Seattle were sampled longitudinally, starting during active infection. Germline CDR1 MDHEN, CDR2 SYDVKM. This CDR3 is 15 amino acids long. Trimming removed 2 bases at V and 3 bases at J, with 12 bases between.

The V gene is TRBV28, the J gene TRBJ2-3; D is undetermined. The receptor's source is a woman aged 30 to 39 with COVID-19, enrolled during active disease. The source material was peripheral blood. The CDR3 spells CASSLSSLSTDTQYF. CDR3 sequence (DNA): TGTGCCAGCAGTTTAAGTTCCCTGAGTACAGATACGCAGTATTTT. Based on the CDR3 plus reference TRBV28 and TRBJ2-3, the full variable domain is DVKVTQSSRYLVKRTGEKVFLECVQDMDHENMFWYRQDPGLGLRLIYFSYDVKMKEKGDIPEGYSVSREKKERFSLILESASTNQTSMYLCASSLSSLSTDTQYFGPGTRLTVL.